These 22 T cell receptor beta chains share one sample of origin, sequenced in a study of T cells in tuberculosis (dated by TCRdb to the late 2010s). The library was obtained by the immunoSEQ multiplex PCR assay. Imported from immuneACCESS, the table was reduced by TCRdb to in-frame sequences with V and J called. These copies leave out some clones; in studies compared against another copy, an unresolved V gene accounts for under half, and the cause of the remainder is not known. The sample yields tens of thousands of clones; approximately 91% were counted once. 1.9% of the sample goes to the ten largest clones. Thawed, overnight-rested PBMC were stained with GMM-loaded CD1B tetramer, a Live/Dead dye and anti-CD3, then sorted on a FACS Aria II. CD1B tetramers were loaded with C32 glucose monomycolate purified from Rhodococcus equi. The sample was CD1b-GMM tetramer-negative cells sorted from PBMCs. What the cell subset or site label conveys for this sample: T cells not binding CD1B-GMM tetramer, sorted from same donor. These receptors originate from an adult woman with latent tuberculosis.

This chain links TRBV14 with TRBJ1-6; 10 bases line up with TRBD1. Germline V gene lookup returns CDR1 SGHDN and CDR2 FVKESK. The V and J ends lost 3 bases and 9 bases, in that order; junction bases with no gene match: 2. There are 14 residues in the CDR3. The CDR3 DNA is TGTGCCAGCAGCCAGGGACAGGGGACTTCACCCCTCCACTTT. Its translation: CASSQGQGTSPLHF.

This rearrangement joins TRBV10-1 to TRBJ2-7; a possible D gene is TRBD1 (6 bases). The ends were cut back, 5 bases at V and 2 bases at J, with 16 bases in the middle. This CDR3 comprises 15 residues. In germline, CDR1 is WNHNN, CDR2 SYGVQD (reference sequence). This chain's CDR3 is CASSWNRDIAYEQYF. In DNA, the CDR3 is TGCGCCAGCAGTTGGAACCGGGACATTGCCTACGAGCAGTACTTC.

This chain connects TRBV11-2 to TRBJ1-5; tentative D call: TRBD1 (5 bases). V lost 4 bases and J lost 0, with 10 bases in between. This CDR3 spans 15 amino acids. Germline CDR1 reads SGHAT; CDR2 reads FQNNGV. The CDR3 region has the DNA TGTGCCAGCAGCTCCAGGGAGGGTAGCAATCAGCCCCAGCATTTT. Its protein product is CASSSREGSNQPQHF.

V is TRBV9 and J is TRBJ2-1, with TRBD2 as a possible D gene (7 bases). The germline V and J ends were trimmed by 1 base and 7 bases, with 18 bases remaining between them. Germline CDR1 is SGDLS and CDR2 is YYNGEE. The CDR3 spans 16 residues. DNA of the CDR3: TGTGCCAGCAGCGTACGGGGAGGGGACATAAGGAATGAGCAGTTCTTC. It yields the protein CASSVRGGDIRNEQFF.

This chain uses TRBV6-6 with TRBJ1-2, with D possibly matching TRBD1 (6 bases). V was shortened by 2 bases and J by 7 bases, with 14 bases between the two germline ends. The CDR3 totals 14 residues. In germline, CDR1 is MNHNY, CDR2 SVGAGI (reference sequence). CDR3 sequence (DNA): TGTGCCAGCAGTTACAGGTCGGGGGGCTCTGGCTACACCTTC. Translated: CASSYRSGGSGYTF.

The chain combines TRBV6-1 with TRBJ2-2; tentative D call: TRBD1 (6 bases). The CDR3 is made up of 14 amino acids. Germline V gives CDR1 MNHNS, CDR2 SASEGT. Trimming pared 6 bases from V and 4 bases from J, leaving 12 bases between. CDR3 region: CASRIRDTTGELFF. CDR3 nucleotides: TGTGCCAGCAGAATCCGGGACACCACCGGGGAGCTGTTTTTT.

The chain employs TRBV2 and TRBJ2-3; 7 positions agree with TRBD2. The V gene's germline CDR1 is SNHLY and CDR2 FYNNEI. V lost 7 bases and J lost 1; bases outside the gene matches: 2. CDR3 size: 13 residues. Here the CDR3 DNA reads TGTGCCAGCAATCGGGGGGGCACAGATACGCAGTATTTT. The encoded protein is CASNRGGTDTQYF.

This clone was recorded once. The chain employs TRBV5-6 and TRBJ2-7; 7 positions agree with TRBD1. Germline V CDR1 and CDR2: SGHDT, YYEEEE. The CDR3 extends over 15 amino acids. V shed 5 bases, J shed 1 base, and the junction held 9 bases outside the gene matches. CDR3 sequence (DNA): TGTGCCAGCAGTATGACCGGGACAGCTTCCTACGAGCAGTACGTC. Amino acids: CASSMTGTASYEQYV.

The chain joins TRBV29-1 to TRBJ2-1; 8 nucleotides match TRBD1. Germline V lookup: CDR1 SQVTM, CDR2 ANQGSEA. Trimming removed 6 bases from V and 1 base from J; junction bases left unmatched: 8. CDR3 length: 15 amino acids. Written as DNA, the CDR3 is TGCAGCGTCCGGACAGGGACGGGGTCCTACAATGAGCAGTTCTTC. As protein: CSVRTGTGSYNEQFF.

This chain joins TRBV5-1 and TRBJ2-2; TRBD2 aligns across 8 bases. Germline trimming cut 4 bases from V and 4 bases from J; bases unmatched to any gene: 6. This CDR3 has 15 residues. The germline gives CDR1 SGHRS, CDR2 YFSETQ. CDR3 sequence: CASSGTSIVTGELFF. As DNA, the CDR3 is TGCGCCAGCAGCGGGACTAGTATTGTCACCGGGGAGCTGTTTTTT.

In DNA, the CDR3 is TGCGCCAGCAGGGCGGACAGGGCGGTTGAGACCCAGTACTTC. Its translation: CASRADRAVETQYF. The chain links TRBV4-1 to TRBJ2-5; 8 bases match TRBD1. This CDR3 is built from 14 residues. CDR1 and CDR2 from the germline V gene are MGHRA and YSYEKL. J gave up 5 bases and V 6 bases, and 8 bases lay outside the gene matches.

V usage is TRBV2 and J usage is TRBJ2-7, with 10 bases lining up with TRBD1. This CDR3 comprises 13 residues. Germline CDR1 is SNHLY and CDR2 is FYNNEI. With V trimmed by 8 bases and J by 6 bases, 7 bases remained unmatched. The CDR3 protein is CASGRTGGSEQYV. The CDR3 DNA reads TGTGCCAGCGGCAGGACAGGGGGTAGCGAGCAGTACGTC.

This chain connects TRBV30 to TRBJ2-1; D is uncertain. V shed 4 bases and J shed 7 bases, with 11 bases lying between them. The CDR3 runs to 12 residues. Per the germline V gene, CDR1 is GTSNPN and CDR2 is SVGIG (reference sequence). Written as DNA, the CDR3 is TGTGCCTGGATTCCTGGAGCTAATGAGCAGTTCTTC. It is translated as CAWIPGANEQFF.

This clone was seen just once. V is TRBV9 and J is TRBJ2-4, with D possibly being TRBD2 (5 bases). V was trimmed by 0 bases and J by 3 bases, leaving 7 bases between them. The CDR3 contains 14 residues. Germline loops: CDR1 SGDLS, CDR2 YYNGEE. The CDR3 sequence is CASSVGGSKNIQYF. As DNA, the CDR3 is TGTGCCAGCAGCGTAGGTGGGAGCAAAAACATTCAGTACTTC.

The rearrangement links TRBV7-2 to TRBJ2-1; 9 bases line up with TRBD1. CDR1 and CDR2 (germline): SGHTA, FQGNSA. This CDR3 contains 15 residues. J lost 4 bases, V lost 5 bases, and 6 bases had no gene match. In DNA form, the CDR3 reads TGTGCCAGCAGCCATGACAGGGGGTCATACAATGAGCAGTTCTTC. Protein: CASSHDRGSYNEQFF.

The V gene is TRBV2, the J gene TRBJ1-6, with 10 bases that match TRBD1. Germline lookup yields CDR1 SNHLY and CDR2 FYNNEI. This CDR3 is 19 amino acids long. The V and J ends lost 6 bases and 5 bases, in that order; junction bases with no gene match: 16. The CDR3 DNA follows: TGTGCCAGCAGCTACCTATCAACCTGGACAGGGGGAGATAATTCACCCCTCCACTTT. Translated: CASSYLSTWTGGDNSPLHF. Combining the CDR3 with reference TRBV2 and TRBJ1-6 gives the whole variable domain EPEVTQTPSHQVTQMGQEVILRCVPISNHLYFYWYRQILGQKVEFLVSFYNNEISEKSEIFDDQFSVERPDGSNFTLKIRSTKLEDSAMYFCASSYLSTWTGGDNSPLHFGNGTRLTVT.

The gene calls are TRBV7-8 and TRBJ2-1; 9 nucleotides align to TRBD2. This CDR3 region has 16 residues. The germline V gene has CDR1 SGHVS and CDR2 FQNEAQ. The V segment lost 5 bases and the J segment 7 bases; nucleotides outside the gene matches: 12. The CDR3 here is CASSPGRGGLGNEQFF. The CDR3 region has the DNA TGTGCCAGCAGCCCCGGGCGGGGGGGCCTGGGGAATGAGCAGTTCTTC.

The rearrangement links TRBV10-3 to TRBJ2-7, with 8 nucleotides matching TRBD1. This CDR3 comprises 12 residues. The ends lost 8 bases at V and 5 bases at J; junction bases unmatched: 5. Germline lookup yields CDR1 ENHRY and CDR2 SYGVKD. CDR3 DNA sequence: TGTGCCATCTCACCAGGGGGCAACGAGCAGTACTTC. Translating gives CAISPGGNEQYF.

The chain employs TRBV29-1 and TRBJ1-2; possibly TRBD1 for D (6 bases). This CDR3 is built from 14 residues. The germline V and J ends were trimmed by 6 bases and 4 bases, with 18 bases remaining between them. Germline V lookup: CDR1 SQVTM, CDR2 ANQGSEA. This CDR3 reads CSVPETGRFYGYTF. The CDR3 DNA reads TGCAGCGTCCCGGAGACAGGACGATTCTATGGCTACACCTTC.

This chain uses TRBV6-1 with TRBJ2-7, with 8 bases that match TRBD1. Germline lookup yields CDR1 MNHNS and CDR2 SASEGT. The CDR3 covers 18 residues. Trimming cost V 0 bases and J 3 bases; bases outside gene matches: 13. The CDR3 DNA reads TGTGCCAGCAGTGAAGCTTTCAGGGGGCTAGGGGTGAACTACGAGCAGTACTTC. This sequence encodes CASSEAFRGLGVNYEQYF.

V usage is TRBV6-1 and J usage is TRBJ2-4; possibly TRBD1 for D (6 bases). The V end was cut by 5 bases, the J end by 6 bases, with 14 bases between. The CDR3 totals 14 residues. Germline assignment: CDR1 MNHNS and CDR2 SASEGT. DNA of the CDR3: TGTGCCAGCAGTAGACCGGACAGCAGAAACATTCAGTACTTC. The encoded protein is CASSRPDSRNIQYF.

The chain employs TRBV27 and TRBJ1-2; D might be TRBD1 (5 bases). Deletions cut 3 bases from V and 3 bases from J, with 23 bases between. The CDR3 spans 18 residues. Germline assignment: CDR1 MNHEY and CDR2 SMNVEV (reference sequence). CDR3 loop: CASSFGRSAGTGDYGYTF. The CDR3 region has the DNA TGTGCCAGCAGTTTCGGTAGATCAGCGGGGACTGGGGACTATGGCTACACCTTC.